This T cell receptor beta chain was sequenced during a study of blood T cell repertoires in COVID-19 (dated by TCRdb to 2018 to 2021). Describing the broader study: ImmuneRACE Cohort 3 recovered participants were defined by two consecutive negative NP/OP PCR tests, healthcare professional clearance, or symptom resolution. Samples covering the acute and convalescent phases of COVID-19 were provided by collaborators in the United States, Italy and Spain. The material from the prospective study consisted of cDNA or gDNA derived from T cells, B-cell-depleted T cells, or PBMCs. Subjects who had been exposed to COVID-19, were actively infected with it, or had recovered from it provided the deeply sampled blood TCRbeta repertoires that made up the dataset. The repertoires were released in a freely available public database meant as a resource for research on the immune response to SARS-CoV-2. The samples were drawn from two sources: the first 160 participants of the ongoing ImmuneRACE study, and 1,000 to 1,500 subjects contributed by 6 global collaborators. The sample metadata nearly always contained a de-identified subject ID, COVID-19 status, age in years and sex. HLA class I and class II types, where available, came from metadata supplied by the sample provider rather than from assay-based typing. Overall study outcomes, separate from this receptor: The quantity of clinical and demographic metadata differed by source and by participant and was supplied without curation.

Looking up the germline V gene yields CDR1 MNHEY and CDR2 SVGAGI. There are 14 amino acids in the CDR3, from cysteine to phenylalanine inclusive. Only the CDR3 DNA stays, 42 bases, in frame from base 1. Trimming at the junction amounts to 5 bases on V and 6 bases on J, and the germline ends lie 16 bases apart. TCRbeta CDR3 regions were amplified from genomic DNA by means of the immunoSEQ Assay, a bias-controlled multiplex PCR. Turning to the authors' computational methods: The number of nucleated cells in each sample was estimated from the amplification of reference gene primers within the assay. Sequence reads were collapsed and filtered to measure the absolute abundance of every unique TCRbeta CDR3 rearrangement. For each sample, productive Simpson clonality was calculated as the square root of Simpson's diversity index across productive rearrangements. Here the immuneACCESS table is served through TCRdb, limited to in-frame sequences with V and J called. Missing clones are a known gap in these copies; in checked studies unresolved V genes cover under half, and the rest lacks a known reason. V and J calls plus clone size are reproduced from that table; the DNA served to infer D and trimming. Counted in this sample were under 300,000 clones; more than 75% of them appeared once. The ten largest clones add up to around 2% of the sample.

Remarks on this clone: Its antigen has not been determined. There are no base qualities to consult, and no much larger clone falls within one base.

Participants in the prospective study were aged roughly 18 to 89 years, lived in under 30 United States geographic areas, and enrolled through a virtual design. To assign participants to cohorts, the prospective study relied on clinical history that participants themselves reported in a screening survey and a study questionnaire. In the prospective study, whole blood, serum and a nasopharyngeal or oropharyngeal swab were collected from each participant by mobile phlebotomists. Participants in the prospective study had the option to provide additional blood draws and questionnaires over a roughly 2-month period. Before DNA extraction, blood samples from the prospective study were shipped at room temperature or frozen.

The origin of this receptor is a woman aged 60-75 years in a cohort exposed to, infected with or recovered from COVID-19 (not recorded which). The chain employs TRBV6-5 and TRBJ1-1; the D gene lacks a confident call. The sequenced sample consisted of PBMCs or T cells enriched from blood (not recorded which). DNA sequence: TGTGCCAGCAGTAGGGAGACCGAAACTTCTGAAGCTTTCTTT. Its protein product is CASSRETETSEAFF.